Sequencing of this TCR beta chain was carried out in a study of T cell repertoires in cytomegalovirus infection. About the study: It can be stated that public TCR beta signatures indicated CMV infection as well as a matching HLA type.

With respect to this clonotype: The target antigen is unknown.

Per the germline V gene, CDR1 is MNHGY and CDR2 is SAAAGT. CDR3 length: 15 residues. After removal of 9 bases from V and 6 bases from J, the junction contained 12 bases not matched to a gene. One entry per CDR3 protein results from TCRdb running MiXCR on the reads. The sample lists 500,000 or so distinct CDR3 sequences, more than 15% occurring once. General study findings and limits: Cumulative public TCR beta family frequency identified CMV carriers with the relevant HLA. Ex vivo, HLA-C-restricted CMV-specific TCR beta clonotypes prevailed over the rest of the response.

What was sequenced was CD8+ T cells from PBMCs. The TCR originated in a human donor in good health (CMV status not recorded). Some clones in this sample may be carry-over from other donors' samples. The chain couples TRBV6-8 to TRBJ1-2; 11 nucleotides line up with TRBD1. The CDR3 region is CARSRPDRGLDGYTF. CDR3 nucleotide sequence: TGTGCCAGAAGTCGACCGGACAGGGGGCTGGATGGCTACACCTTC.